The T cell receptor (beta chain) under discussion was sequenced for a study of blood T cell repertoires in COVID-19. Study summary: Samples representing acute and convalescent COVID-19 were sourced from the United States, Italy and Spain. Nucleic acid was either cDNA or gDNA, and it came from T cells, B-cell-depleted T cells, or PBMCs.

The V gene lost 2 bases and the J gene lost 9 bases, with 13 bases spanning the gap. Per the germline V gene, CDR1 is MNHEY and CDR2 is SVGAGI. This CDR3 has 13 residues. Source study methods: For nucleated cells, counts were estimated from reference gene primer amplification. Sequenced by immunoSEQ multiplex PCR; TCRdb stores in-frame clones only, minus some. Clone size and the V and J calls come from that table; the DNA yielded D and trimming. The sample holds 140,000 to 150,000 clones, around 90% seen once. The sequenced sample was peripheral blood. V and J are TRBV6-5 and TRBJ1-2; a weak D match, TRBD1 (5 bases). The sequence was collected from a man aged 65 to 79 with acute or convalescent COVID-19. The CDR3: CASSYMGGLRYTF. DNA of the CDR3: TGTGCCAGCAGTTACATGGGGGGTCTTCGCTACACCTTC.